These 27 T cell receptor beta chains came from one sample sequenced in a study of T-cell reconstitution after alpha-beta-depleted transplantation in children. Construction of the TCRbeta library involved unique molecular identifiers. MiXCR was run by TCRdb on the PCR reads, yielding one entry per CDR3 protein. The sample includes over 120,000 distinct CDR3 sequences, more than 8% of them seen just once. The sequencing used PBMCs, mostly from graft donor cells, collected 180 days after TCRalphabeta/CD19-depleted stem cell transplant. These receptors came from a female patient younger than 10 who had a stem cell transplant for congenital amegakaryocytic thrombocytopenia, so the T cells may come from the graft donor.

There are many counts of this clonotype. The CDR3 bases are TGCGCCAGCAGCTTGGACAGGGGACGCTCCTACGAGCAGTACTTC. Translated: CASSLDRGRSYEQYF. The chain recombines TRBV5-1 with TRBJ2-7; 7 bases fit TRBD1. Trimming removed 0 bases from V and 0 bases from J; junction bases left unmatched: 3. CDR3 length equals 15 residues. Per germline, CDR1 SGHRS and CDR2 YFSETQ.

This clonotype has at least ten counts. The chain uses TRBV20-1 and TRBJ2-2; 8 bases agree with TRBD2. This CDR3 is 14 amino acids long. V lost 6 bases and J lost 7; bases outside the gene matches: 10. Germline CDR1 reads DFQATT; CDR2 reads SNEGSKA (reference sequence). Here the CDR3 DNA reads TGCAGTGCCCCGCGGGGACTAGTTTACGGGGAGCTGTTTTTT. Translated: CSAPRGLVYGELFF.

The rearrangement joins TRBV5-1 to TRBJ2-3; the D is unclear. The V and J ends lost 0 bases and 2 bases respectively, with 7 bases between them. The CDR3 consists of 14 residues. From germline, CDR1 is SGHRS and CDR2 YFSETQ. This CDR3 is CASSLVRDTDTQYF. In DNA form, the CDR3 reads TGCGCCAGCAGCTTGGTTAGGGACACAGATACGCAGTATTTT.

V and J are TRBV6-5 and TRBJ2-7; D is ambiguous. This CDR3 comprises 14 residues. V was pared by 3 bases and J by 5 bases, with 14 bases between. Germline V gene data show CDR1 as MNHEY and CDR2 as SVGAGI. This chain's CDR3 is CASSYSFRFHEQYF. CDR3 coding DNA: TGTGCCAGCAGTTATAGTTTTCGGTTCCACGAGCAGTACTTC.

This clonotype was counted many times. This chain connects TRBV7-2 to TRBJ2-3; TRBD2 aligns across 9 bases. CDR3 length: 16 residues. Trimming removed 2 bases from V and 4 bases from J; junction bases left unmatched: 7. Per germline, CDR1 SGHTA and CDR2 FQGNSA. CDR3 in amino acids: CASSLSSGIFADTQYF. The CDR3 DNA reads TGTGCCAGCAGCTTATCTAGCGGGATCTTTGCAGATACGCAGTATTTT.

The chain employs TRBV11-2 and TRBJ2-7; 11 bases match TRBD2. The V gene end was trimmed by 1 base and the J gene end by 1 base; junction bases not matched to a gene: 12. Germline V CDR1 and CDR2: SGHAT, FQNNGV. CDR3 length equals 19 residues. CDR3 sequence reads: CASSLGRLAGGLGSYEQYF. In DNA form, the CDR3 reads TGTGCCAGCAGCTTAGGAAGGCTAGCGGGAGGCCTTGGTTCCTACGAGCAGTACTTC.

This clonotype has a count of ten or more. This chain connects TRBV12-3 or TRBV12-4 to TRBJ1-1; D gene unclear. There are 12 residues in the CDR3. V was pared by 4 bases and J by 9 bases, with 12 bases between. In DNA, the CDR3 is TGTGCCAGCAGTTGCCGGACGTGCCAAGCTTTCTTT. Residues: CASSCRTCQAFF.

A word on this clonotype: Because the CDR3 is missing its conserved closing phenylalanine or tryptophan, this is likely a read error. The CDR3 coding sequence is TGTGCCAGCATTAAAGGGGGGACAGCGCGAGGGGCCCTCCACCTT. It encodes CASIKGGTARGALHL. The V gene is TRBV28, the J gene TRBJ1-6; TRBD1 matches at 7 bases. The J segment lost 14 bases and the V segment lost 7 bases, leaving 17 bases of the junction unmatched. The germline V gene encodes CDR1 MDHEN and CDR2 SYDVKM. The CDR3 is 15 amino acids.

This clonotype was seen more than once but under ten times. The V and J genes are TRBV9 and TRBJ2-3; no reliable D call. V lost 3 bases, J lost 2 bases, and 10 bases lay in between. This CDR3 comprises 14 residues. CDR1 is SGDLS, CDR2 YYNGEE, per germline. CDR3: CASSAHITTDTQYF. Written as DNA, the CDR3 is TGTGCCAGCAGCGCCCACATAACCACAGATACGCAGTATTTT.

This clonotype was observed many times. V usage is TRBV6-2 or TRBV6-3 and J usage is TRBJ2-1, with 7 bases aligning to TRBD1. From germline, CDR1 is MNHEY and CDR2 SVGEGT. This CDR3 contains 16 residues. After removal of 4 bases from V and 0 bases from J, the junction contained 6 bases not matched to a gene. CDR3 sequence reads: CASSFYRGSSYNEQFF. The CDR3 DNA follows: TGTGCCAGCAGTTTTTACAGGGGATCCTCCTACAATGAGCAGTTCTTC.

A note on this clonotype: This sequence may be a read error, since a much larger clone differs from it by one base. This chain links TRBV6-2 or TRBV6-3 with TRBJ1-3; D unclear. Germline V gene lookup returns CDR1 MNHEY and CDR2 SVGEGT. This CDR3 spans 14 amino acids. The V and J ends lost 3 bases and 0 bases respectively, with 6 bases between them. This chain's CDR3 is CASSYTCSGNTIYF. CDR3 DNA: TGTGCCAGCAGTTATACGTGCTCTGGAAACACCATATATTTT.

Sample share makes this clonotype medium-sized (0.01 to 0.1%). CDR3 region: CSARSSLYEQYF. As DNA, the CDR3 is TGCAGTGCCCGGAGTAGCCTCTACGAGCAGTACTTC. This chain links TRBV20-1 with TRBJ2-7; D not resolved. Germline lookup yields CDR1 DFQATT and CDR2 SNEGSKA (reference sequence). This CDR3 contains 12 residues. The V end was cut by 6 bases, the J end by 3 bases, with 12 bases between.

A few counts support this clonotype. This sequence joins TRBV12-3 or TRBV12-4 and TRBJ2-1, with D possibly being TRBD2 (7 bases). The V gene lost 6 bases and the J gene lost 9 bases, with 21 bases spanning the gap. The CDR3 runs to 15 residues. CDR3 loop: CASRRVWGGAVEQFF. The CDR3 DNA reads TGTGCCAGCAGGCGAGTTTGGGGGGGGGCCGTTGAGCAGTTCTTC.

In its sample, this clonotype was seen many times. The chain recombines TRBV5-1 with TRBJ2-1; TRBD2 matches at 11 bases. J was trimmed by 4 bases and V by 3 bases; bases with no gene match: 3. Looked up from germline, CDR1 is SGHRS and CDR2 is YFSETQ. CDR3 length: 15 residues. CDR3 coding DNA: TGCGCCAGCAGCTACACTAGCGGGAGATACAATGAGCAGTTCTTC. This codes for CASSYTSGRYNEQFF.

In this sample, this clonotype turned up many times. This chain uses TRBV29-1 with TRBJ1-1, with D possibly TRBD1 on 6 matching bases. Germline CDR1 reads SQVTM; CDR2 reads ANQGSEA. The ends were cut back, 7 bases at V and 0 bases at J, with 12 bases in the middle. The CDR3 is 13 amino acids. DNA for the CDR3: TGCAGCGGCGGGGGCCGAATGAACACTGAAGCTTTCTTT. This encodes CSGGGRMNTEAFF.

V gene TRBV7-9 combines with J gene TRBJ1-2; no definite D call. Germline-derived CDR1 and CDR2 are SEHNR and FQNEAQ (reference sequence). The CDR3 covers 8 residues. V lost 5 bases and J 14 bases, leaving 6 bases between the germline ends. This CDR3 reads CASSSGTF. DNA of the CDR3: TGTGCCAGCAGCAGCGGTACCTTC.

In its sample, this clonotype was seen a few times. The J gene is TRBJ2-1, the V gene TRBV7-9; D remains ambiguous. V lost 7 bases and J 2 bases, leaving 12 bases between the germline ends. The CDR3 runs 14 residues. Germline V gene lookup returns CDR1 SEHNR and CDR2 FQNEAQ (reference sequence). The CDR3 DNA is TGTGCCAGCACCTCTGATCGACCCTACAATGAGCAGTTCTTC. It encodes CASTSDRPYNEQFF.

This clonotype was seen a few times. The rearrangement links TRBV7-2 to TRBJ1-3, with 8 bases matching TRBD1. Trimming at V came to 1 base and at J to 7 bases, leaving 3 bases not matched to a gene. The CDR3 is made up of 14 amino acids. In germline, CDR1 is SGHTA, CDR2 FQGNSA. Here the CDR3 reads CASSLGRTGNTIYF. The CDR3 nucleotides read TGTGCCAGCAGCTTAGGGCGGACAGGGAACACCATATATTTT.

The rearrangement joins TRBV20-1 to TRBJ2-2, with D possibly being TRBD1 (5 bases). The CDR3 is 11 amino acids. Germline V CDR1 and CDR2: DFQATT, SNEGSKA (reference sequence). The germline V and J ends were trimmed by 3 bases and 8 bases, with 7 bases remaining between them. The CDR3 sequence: CSASRGGELFF. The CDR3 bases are TGCAGTGCTAGTAGGGGTGGGGAGCTGTTTTTT.

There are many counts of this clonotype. The CDR3 spells CASMGETQYF. DNA for the CDR3: TGTGCCAGCATGGGGGAGACCCAGTACTTC. The V and J genes are TRBV12-3 or TRBV12-4 and TRBJ2-5; no definite D call. The V end was cut by 7 bases, the J end by 5 bases, with 5 bases between. This CDR3 region has 10 residues.

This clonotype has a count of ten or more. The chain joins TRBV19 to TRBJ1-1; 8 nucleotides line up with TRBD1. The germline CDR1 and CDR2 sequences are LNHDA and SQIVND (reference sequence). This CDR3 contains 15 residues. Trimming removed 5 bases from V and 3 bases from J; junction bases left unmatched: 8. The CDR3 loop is CASSWTGRIDTEAFF. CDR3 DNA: TGTGCCAGTAGTTGGACAGGGCGAATTGACACTGAAGCTTTCTTT.

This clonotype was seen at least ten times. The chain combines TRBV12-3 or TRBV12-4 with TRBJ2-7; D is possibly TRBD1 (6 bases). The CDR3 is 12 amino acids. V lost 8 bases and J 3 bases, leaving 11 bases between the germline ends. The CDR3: CASGPTGYEQYF. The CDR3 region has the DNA TGTGCCAGCGGACCGACAGGCTACGAGCAGTACTTC.

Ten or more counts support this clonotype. The CDR3 sequence is CASSLDRTETQYF. CDR3 bases: TGTGCCAGCTCACTTGACAGGACGGAGACCCAGTACTTC. V gene TRBV18 combines with J gene TRBJ2-5; D is possibly TRBD1 (6 bases). Germline CDR1 and CDR2: KGHSH and LQKENI. Trimming shortened V by 4 bases and J by 5 bases, and 11 bases separated the two germline ends. This CDR3 contains 13 residues. Full variable domain (outside the CDR3, taken from reference TRBV18 and TRBJ2-5): NAGVMQNPRHLVRRRGQEARLRCSPMKGHSHVYWYRQLPEEGLKFMVYLQKENIIDESGMPKERFSAEFPKEGPSILRIQQVVRGDSAAYFCASSLDRTETQYFGPGTRLLVL.

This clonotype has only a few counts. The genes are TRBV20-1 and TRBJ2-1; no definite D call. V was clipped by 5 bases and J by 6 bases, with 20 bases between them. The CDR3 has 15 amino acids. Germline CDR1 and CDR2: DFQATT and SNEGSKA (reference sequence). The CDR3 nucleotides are TGCAGTGCTGCCTTTTTTGCGCGCCTCGGCAATGAGCAGTTCTTC. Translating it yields CSAAFFARLGNEQFF.

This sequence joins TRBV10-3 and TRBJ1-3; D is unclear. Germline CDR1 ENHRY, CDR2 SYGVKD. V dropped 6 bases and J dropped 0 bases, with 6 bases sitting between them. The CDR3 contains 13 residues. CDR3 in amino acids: CAIRTNSGNTIYF. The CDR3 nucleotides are TGTGCCATCAGAACCAACTCTGGAAACACCATATATTTT.

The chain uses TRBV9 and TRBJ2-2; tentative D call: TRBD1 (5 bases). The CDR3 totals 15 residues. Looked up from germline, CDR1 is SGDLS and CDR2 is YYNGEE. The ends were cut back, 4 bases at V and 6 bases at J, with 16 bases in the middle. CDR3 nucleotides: TGTGCCAGCAGCCCCTGGGAAGGGGTATCCGGGGAGCTGTTTTTT. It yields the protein CASSPWEGVSGELFF.

The CDR3 nucleotides read TGTGCCATCAGTCCGGTAGCAGGCACCGGGGAGCTGTTTTTT. Amino acids: CAISPVAGTGELFF. The gene calls are TRBV10-3 and TRBJ2-2; D not certain. The germline V gene has CDR1 ENHRY and CDR2 SYGVKD. The ends were cut back, 5 bases at V and 4 bases at J, with 11 bases in the middle. The CDR3 contains 14 residues.